Shown below are 11 T cell receptor beta chains from a single sample sequenced in a study of radiotherapy plus CTLA-4 blockade in lung cancer. Generated by immunoSEQ multiplex PCR, the TCRdb table keeps only in-frame clones and is missing some. The sample carries 35,000 to 45,000 clones, about 85% recorded once. The sequencing here drew on peripheral blood, taken from a patient treated with radiotherapy plus ipilimumab. Every receptor here comes from a human donor with non-small cell lung cancer who had stable disease on radiotherapy plus ipilimumab.

The chain couples TRBV6-5 to TRBJ1-6; D not resolved. Trimming left V 6 bases short and J 0 bases short, with 6 bases between. Germline CDR1 is MNHEY and CDR2 is SVGAGI. The CDR3 length is 14 residues. CDR3 nucleotides: TGTGCCAGCAGACGGAGCTCCTATAATTCACCCCTCCACTTT. Translated, it gives CASRRSSYNSPLHF.

The chain employs TRBV5-1 and TRBJ2-1; D perhaps matches TRBD1 (5 bases). V was shortened by 0 bases and J by 2 bases, with 15 bases between the two germline ends. The CDR3 consists of 17 residues. Germline V lookup: CDR1 SGHRS, CDR2 YFSETQ. The CDR3 coding sequence is TGCGCCAGCAGCTTGGTGCGGCAGGGCCTACCCTACAATGAGCAGTTCTTC. Its protein is CASSLVRQGLPYNEQFF.

This rearrangement joins TRBV5-4 to TRBJ1-5; TRBD1 matches at 7 bases. The ends lost 1 base at V and 0 bases at J; junction bases unmatched: 1. Germline CDR1 reads SGHNT; CDR2 reads YYREEE (reference sequence). This CDR3 is 15 amino acids long. The CDR3 sequence: CASSLTGDSNQPQHF. The CDR3 region has the DNA TGTGCCAGCAGCTTGACAGGGGATAGCAATCAGCCCCAGCATTTT.

The V gene is TRBV7-2, the J gene TRBJ2-1; D is unclear. CDR1 is SGHTA and CDR2 is FQGNSA in the germline V gene. The CDR3 runs 16 residues. Trimming took off 0 bases at V and 3 bases at J, with 12 bases between the two ends. CDR3 sequence (DNA): TGTGCCAGCAGCTTAGCGATGCTGGGCCTCTACAATGAGCAGTTCTTC. Protein: CASSLAMLGLYNEQFF.

The count of this clone is one. The chain couples TRBV18 to TRBJ2-1, with TRBD2 matching over 7 bases. Losses at the gene ends were 0 bases for V and 9 bases for J; bases not matched to a gene: 11. This CDR3 is 16 amino acids long. Germline CDR1 is KGHSH and CDR2 is LQKENI. CDR3 in amino acids: CASSPPLAGASIEQFF. In DNA form, the CDR3 reads TGTGCCAGCTCACCACCCCTGGCGGGAGCCTCGATTGAGCAGTTCTTC.

The CDR3 here is CASSQDPGVNTGELFF. DNA for the CDR3: TGCGCCAGCAGCCAAGACCCGGGGGTGAACACCGGGGAGCTGTTTTTT. The chain employs TRBV4-3 and TRBJ2-2; weak D call: TRBD2 (6 bases). CDR1 is LGHNA, CDR2 YSLEER, per germline. V was cut by 0 bases and J by 1 base, with 9 bases left in between. The CDR3 is 16 amino acids.

The chain links TRBV2 to TRBJ2-3; 8 bases are a match to TRBD1. Unmatched junction bases numbered 8, after V lost 6 bases and J lost 3 bases. Germline V gene lookup returns CDR1 SNHLY and CDR2 FYNNEI. This CDR3 contains 15 residues. CDR3: CASRAGRGLTDTQYF. The CDR3 coding sequence is TGTGCCAGCAGGGCAGGCAGGGGGCTTACAGATACGCAGTATTTT.

The rearrangement links TRBV5-8 to TRBJ2-7, with 11 bases that match TRBD2. The CDR3 sequence is 17 residues long. V shed 1 base, J shed 1 base, and the junction held 7 bases outside the gene matches. Germline assignment: CDR1 SGHTS and CDR2 YDEGEE. The CDR3, as DNA: TGTGCCAGCAGCTTGCAACTCGGGACTAGCGGATCCTACGAGCAGTACTTC. Protein sequence: CASSLQLGTSGSYEQYF. Supplemented by reference TRBV5-8 and TRBJ2-7, the full variable domain reads EAGVTQSPTHLIKTRGQQATLRCSPISGHTSVYWYQQALGLGLQFLLWYDEGEERNRGNFPPRFSGRQFPNYSSELNVNALELEDSALYLCASSLQLGTSGSYEQYFGPGTRLTVT.

The chain has TRBV10-3 and TRBJ2-3, with D possibly being TRBD2 (6 bases). Deletions cut 10 bases from V and 4 bases from J, with 21 bases between. Germline V gene data show CDR1 as ENHRY and CDR2 as SYGVKD. The length of the CDR3 is 15 residues. CDR3 DNA sequence: TGTGCCACCGACCTCGAAGGGGAGGTGTCAGATACGCAGTATTTT. Translation: CATDLEGEVSDTQYF.

This sequence joins TRBV5-4 and TRBJ2-7, with 8 bases aligning to TRBD1. V dropped 5 bases and J dropped 0; count of bases not matched to a gene: 4. Germline V CDR1 and CDR2: SGHNT, YYREEE (reference sequence). CDR3 length: 14 amino acids. The CDR3 protein is CASSTRGHSYEQYF. The CDR3, as DNA: TGTGCCAGCAGTACCAGGGGGCACTCCTACGAGCAGTACTTC. The full variable domain, rest sourced from reference TRBV5-4 and TRBJ2-7, is ETGVTQSPTHLIKTRGQQVTLRCSSQSGHNTVSWYQQALGQGPQFIFQYYREEENGRGNFPPRFSGLQFPNYSSELNVNALELDDSALYLCASSTRGHSYEQYFGPGTRLTVT.

The chain carries TRBV9 and TRBJ2-1; 7 nucleotides agree with TRBD2. Germline loops: CDR1 SGDLS, CDR2 YYNGEE. The CDR3 contains 16 residues. Germline trimming cut 3 bases from V and 4 bases from J; bases unmatched to any gene: 10. CDR3 sequence reads: CASSGGQSGAYNEQFF. Here the CDR3 DNA reads TGTGCCAGCAGCGGTGGCCAAAGCGGGGCTTACAATGAGCAGTTCTTC.